The sequence of this TCR beta chain was determined in a study of blood T cell repertoires in COVID-19. Study summary: The United States, Italy and Spain supplied acute and convalescent COVID-19 samples. PBMCs, B-cell-depleted T cells, or T cells were the source of the cDNA or gDNA that made up the material.

Data came from immunoSEQ multiplex PCR; TCRdb stores just in-frame clones and leaves some out. The repertoire holds tens of thousands of clones, with about 86% as singletons. CDR1 and CDR2 (germline): SGHDT, YYEEEE. The germline V and J ends were trimmed by 1 base and 9 bases, with 11 bases remaining between them. The length of the CDR3 is 14 residues. The sequenced material came from peripheral blood. This receptor was taken from a man in his sixties or seventies with active COVID-19. This chain links TRBV5-6 with TRBJ1-6, with a weak D call TRBD1 (5 bases). The CDR3 DNA sequence: TGTGCCAGCAGCTTGAGGGGTATAGGTTCACCCCTCCACTTT. Its translation is CASSLRGIGSPLHF.